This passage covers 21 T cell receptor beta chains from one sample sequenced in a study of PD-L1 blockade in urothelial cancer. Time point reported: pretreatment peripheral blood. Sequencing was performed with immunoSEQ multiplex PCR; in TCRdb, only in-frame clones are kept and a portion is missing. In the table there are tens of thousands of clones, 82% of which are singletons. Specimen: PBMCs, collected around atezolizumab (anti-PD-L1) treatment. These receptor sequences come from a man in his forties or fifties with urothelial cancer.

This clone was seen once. CDR3 residues: CASATSGSYTDTQYF. In DNA, the CDR3 is TGTGCCAGCGCAACTAGCGGGAGTTACACAGATACGCAGTATTTT. The chain couples TRBV9 to TRBJ2-3; 11 bases match TRBD2. Germline V gene data show CDR1 as SGDLS and CDR2 as YYNGEE. This CDR3 is 15 amino acids long. Trimming cost V 7 bases and J 2 bases; bases outside gene matches: 6. The full variable domain, with the rest looked up from reference TRBV9 and TRBJ2-3, is DSGVTQTPKHLITATGQRVTLRCSPRSGDLSVYWYQQSLDQGLQFLIQYYNGEERAKGNILERFSAQQFPDLHSELNLSSLELGDSALYFCASATSGSYTDTQYFGPGTRLTVL.

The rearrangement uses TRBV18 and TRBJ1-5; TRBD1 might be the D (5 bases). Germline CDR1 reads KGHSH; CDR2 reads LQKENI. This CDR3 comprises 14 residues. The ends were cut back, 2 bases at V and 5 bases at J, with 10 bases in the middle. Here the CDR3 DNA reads TGTGCCAGCTCACCAAGGGTAGGGGATCAGCCCCAGCATTTT. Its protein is CASSPRVGDQPQHF.

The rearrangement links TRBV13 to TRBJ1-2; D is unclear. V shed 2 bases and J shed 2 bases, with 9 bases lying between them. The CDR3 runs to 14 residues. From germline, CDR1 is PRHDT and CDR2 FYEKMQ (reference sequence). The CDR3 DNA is TGTGCCAGCAGCTTAATCAGCGAAAACTATGGCTACACCTTC. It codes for CASSLISENYGYTF.

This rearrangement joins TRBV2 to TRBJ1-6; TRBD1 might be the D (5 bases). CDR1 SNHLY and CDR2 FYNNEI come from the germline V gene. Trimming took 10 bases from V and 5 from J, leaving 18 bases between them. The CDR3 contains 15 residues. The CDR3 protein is CATPLTGRDNSPLHF. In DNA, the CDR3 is TGTGCCACCCCTTTAACAGGCAGAGATAATTCACCCCTCCACTTT.

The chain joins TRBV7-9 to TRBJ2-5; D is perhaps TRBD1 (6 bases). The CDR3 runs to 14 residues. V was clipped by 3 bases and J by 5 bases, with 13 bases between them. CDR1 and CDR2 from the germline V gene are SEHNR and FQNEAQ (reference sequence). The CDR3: CASSFRQDRETQYF. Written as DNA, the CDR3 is TGTGCCAGCAGCTTCAGACAGGATCGGGAGACCCAGTACTTC.

CDR3 in amino acids: CASSTTSGQNYGYTF. The CDR3, as DNA: TGTGCCAGCAGCACTACCTCGGGACAGAACTATGGCTACACCTTC. The V gene is TRBV6-5, the J gene TRBJ1-2; 7 bases are a match to TRBD1. The CDR3 has 15 residues. Germline CDR1 MNHEY, CDR2 SVGAGI. The J segment lost 2 bases and the V segment lost 6 bases, leaving 9 bases of the junction unmatched.

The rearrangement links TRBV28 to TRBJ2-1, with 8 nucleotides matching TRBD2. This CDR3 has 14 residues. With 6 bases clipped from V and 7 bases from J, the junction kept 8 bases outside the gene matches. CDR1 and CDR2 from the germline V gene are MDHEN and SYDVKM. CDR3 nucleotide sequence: TGTGCCAGCAGGCTACCGGGGGGGGCTAATGAGCAGTTCTTC. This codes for CASRLPGGANEQFF. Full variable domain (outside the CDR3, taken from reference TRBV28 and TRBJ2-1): DVKVTQSSRYLVKRTGEKVFLECVQDMDHENMFWYRQDPGLGLRLIYFSYDVKMKEKGDIPEGYSVSREKKERFSLILESASTNQTSMYLCASRLPGGANEQFFGPGTRLTVL.

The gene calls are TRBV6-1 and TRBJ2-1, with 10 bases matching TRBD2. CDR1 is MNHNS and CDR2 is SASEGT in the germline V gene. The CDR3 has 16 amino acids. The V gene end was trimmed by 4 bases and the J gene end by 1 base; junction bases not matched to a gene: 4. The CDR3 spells CASSGVSGGSYNEQFF. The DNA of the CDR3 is TGTGCCAGCAGTGGGGTTAGCGGGGGGTCCTACAATGAGCAGTTCTTC.

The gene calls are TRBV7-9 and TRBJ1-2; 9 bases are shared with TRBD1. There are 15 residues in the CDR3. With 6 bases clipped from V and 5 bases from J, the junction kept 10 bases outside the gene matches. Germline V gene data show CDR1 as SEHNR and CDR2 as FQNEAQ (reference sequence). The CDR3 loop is CASRLTGTGRYGYTF. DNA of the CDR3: TGTGCCAGCAGATTAACCGGGACAGGGAGATATGGCTACACCTTC.

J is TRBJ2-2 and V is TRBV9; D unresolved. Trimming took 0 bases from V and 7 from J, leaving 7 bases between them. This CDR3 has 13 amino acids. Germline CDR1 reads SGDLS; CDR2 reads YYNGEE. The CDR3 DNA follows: TGTGCCAGCAGCGTAGATATCTACGGGGAGCTGTTTTTT. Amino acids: CASSVDIYGELFF.

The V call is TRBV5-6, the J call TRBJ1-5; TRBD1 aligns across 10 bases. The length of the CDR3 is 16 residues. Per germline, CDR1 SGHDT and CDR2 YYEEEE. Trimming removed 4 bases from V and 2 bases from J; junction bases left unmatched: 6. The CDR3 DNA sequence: TGTGCCAGCAGCCCTTGGACAGGGGGAGGCAATCAGCCCCAGCATTTT. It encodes CASSPWTGGGNQPQHF. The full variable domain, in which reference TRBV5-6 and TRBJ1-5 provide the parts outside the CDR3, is DAGVTQSPTHLIKTRGQQVTLRCSPKSGHDTVSWYQQALGQGPQFIFQYYEEEERQRGNFPDRFSGHQFPNYSSELNVNALLLGDSALYLCASSPWTGGGNQPQHFGDGTRLSIL.

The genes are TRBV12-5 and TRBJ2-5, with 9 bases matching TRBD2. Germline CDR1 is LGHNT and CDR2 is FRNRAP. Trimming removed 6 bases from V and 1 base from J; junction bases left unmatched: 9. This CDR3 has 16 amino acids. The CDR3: CASGLLSGRFQETQYF. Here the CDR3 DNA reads TGTGCTAGTGGGTTGCTGAGCGGGAGGTTCCAAGAGACCCAGTACTTC.

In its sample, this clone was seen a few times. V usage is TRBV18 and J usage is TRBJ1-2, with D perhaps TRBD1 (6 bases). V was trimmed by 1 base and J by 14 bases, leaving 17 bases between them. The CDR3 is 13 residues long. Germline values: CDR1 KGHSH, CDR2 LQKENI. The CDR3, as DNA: TGTGCCAGCTCACCACTTCAGGACAGTCAAGGAACCTTC. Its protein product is CASSPLQDSQGTF.

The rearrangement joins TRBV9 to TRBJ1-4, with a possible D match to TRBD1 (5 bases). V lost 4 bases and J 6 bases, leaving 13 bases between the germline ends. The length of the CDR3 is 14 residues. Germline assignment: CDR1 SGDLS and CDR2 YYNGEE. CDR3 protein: CASSYGGEDEKLFF. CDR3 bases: TGTGCCAGCAGCTACGGGGGGGAGGATGAAAAACTGTTTTTT.

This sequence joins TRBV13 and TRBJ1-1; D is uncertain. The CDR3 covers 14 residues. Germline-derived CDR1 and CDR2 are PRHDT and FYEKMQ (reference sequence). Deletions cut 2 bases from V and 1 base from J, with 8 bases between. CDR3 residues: CASSLRPGNTEAFF. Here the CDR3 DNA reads TGTGCCAGCAGCTTAAGGCCAGGGAACACTGAAGCTTTCTTT.

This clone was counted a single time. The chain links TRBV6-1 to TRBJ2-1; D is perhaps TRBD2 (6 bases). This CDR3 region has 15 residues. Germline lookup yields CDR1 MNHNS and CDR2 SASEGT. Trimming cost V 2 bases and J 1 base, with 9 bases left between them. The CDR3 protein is CASSEMAGSYNEQFF. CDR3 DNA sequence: TGTGCCAGCAGTGAAATGGCGGGATCCTACAATGAGCAGTTCTTC.

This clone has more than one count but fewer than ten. This chain's CDR3 is CASSQDRERTQYF. CDR3 coding DNA: TGTGCCAGCAGCCAAGATCGCGAGAGAACCCAGTACTTC. This sequence joins TRBV14 and TRBJ2-5; D is unclear. V lost 0 bases, J lost 8 bases, and 10 bases lay in between. This CDR3 is 13 amino acids long. Germline V gene sequence: CDR1 SGHDN, CDR2 FVKESK.

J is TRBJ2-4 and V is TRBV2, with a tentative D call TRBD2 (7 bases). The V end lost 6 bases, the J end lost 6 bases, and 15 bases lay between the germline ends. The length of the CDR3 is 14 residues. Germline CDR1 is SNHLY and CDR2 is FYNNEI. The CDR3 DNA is TGTGCCAGCAGGGGGGGGCCATCCCTAAACATTCAGTACTTC. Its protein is CASRGGPSLNIQYF.

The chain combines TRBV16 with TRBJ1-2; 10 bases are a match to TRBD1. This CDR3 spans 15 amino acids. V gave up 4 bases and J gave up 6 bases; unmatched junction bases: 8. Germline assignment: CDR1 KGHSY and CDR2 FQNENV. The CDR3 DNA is TGTGCCAGCAGCCCGAAGGGACAGGGGTCTAATGGCTACACCTTC. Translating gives CASSPKGQGSNGYTF. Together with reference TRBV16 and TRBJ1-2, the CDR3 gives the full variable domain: GEEVAQTPKHLVRGEGQKAKLYCAPIKGHSYVFWYQQVLKNEFKFLISFQNENVFDETGMPKERFSAKCLPNSPCSLEIQATKLEDSAVYFCASSPKGQGSNGYTFGSGTRLTVV.

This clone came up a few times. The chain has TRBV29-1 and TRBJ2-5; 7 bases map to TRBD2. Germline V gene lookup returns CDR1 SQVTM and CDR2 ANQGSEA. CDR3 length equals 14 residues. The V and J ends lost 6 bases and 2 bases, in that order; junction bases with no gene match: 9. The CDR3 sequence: CSVGTGEGQETQYF. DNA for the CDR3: TGCAGCGTAGGGACGGGGGAGGGACAAGAGACCCAGTACTTC.

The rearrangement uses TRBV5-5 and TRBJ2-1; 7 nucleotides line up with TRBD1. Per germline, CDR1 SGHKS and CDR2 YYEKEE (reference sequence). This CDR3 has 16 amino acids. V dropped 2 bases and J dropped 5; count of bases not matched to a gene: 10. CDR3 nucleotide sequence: TGTGCCAGCAGCTTCGGTTTTACAGGGGTTGACAATGAGCAGTTCTTC. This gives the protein CASSFGFTGVDNEQFF.